The rows below give T cell receptor beta chains drawn from one sample of a study of CD8+ T cells in alopecia areata. Method: immunoSEQ multiplex PCR; TCRdb's copy keeps in-frame clones and lacks some. The sample yields 200,000 to 250,000 clones, approximately 57% seen once. Source: CD4+ T cells sorted from blood, taken at week 4, from a patient treated with tofacitinib. Source of these receptors: a human donor with alopecia areata. CDR3s include the opening cysteine and the closing phenylalanine or tryptophan. A D gene is named only where the DNA matches it firmly.

j_gene: TRBJ2-1
v_gene: TRBV7-2
d_gene: -
CDR3aa: CASRFVGPSSYNEQFF
CDR3nt: TGTGCCAGCAGGTTTGTCGGCCCAAGCTCCTACAATGAGCAGTTCTTC

j_gene: TRBJ2-7
v_gene: TRBV9
d_gene: TRBD2
CDR3aa: CASSVSPRTSLNEQYF
CDR3nt: TGTGCCAGCAGCGTATCCCCCCGGACTAGCCTCAACGAGCAGTACTTC

j_gene: TRBJ2-1
v_gene: TRBV9
d_gene: TRBD2
CDR3aa: CASSAGASGYNEQFF
CDR3nt: TGTGCCAGCAGCGCCGGGGCTAGCGGGTACAATGAGCAGTTCTTC

j_gene: TRBJ1-2
v_gene: TRBV5-4
d_gene: TRBD1
CDR3aa: CASSGGQNYGYTF
CDR3nt: TGTGCCAGCAGTGGGGGACAGAACTATGGCTACACCTTC

j_gene: TRBJ1-4
v_gene: TRBV9
d_gene: TRBD1
CDR3aa: CASSVAGTGARGEKLFF
CDR3nt: TGTGCCAGCAGCGTAGCCGGGACAGGTGCCCGGGGGGAAAAACTGTTTTTT

j_gene: TRBJ2-7
v_gene: TRBV5-4
d_gene: -
CDR3aa: CASSHQGYEQYF
CDR3nt: TGTGCCAGCAGCCACCAGGGCTACGAGCAGTACTTC

j_gene: TRBJ1-2
v_gene: TRBV25-1
d_gene: -
CDR3aa: CASSESLHPTSDYSYTF
CDR3nt: TGTGCCAGCAGTGAATCCCTCCACCCTACCTCGGACTATAGCTACACCTTC

j_gene: TRBJ2-3
v_gene: TRBV5-1
d_gene: TRBD1
CDR3aa: CASSQSGQGSTDTQYF
CDR3nt: TGCGCCAGCAGCCAATCCGGACAGGGGTCGACAGATACGCAGTATTTT

j_gene: TRBJ1-2
v_gene: TRBV7-9
d_gene: -
CDR3aa: CASSLEPINYGYTF
CDR3nt: TGTGCCAGCAGCTTGGAACCGATTAACTATGGCTACACCTTC

j_gene: TRBJ2-3
v_gene: TRBV7-8
d_gene: TRBD1
CDR3aa: CASSITGASILRTDTQYF
CDR3nt: TGTGCCAGCAGCATAACAGGGGCCTCAATCCTTCGCACAGATACGCAGTATTTT

j_gene: TRBJ1-1
v_gene: TRBV13
d_gene: TRBD1
CDR3aa: CASTEYGQAFSGTEAFF
CDR3nt: TGTGCCAGCACCGAATACGGACAGGCCTTTTCGGGGACTGAAGCTTTCTTT

j_gene: TRBJ2-3
v_gene: TRBV4-3
d_gene: TRBD2
CDR3aa: CASSPHYLAGDSDTQYF
CDR3nt: TGCGCCAGCAGCCCTCATTATCTAGCGGGGGATTCAGATACGCAGTATTTT

j_gene: TRBJ2-1
v_gene: TRBV29-1
d_gene: TRBD1
CDR3aa: CSVRVGQAAEQFF
CDR3nt: TGCAGCGTTCGCGTGGGACAGGCGGCTGAGCAGTTCTTC

j_gene: TRBJ1-5
v_gene: TRBV7-2
d_gene: -
CDR3aa: CASSLASTSNQPQHF
CDR3nt: TGTGCCAGCAGCTTAGCTTCCACTAGCAATCAGCCCCAGCATTTT

j_gene: TRBJ2-7
v_gene: TRBV29-1
d_gene: TRBD2
CDR3aa: CSVSPTSAPYEQYF
CDR3nt: TGCAGCGTATCCCCGACTAGCGCTCCCTACGAGCAGTACTTC

j_gene: TRBJ2-2
v_gene: TRBV29-1
d_gene: -
CDR3aa: CSVSRGPGELFF
CDR3nt: TGCAGCGTTTCCAGGGGTCCCGGGGAGCTGTTTTTT